This TCR beta chain was observed in a study of PD-1 blockade in mismatch repair-deficient tumors. Study in general: All were previously treated, progressing patients with around 12 mismatch repair-deficient cancer types.

Trimming stripped 0 bases from V and 2 bases from J, with 0 bases between. The CDR3 sequence is 12 residues long. Germline lookup yields CDR1 SGHDT and CDR2 YYEEEE. TCRdb keeps only in-frame clones here, not all; method: immunoSEQ multiplex PCR. The data show 55,000 to 85,000 clones, 60% to 80% seen once. Broader study findings: Rapid post-treatment expansion, then contraction, generally preceding radiologic response, marked tumor-resident clones.

About this clone itself: Its specificity is unknown.

PCR or immunohistochemistry showed mismatch repair deficiency in every enrolled patient. TCRs were sequenced from a few patients responding to pembrolizumab. The sequences come from peripheral blood, collected 2 weeks after starting pembrolizumab. V gene TRBV5-6 combines with J gene TRBJ1-3; no definite D call. The source is an adult with mismatch repair-deficient cancer. CDR3 residues: CASSLAGNTIYF. CDR3 nucleotide sequence: TGTGCCAGCAGCTTGGCTGGAAACACCATATATTTT. Variable domain in full (rest from reference TRBV5-6 and TRBJ1-3): DAGVTQSPTHLIKTRGQQVTLRCSPKSGHDTVSWYQQALGQGPQFIFQYYEEEERQRGNFPDRFSGHQFPNYSSELNVNALLLGDSALYLCASSLAGNTIYFGEGSWLTVV.